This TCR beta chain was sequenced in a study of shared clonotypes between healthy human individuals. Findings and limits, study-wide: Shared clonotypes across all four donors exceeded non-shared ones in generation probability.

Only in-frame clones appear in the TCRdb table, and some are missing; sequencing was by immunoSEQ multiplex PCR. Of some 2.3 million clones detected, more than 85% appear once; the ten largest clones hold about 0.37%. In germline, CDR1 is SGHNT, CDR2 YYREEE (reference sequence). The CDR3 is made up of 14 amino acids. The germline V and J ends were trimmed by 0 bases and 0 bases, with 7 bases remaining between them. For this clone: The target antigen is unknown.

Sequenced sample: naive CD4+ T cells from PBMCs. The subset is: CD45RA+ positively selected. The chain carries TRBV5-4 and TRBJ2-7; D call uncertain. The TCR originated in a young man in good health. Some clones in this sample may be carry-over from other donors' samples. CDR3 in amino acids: CASSLGLNSYEQYF. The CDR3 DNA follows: TGTGCCAGCAGCTTGGGACTCAACTCCTACGAGCAGTACTTC.